This T cell receptor (beta chain) was sequenced for a study of shared clonotypes between healthy human individuals. The CDR3 has 13 residues. The V gene lost 4 bases and the J gene lost 8 bases, with 14 bases spanning the gap. CDR1 ENHRY and CDR2 SYGVKD come from the germline V gene. Across several immunoSEQ plates, the genomic DNA of each subset was split evenly. Only in-frame clones appear in the TCRdb table, and some are missing; sequencing was by immunoSEQ multiplex PCR. The sample has around 450,000 clones, roughly 77% seen once. This clone was counted a few times. The receptor was derived from a woman between 35 and 50 years old in good health. Some clones in this sample may be carry-over from other donors' samples. The chain combines TRBV10-3 with TRBJ1-2, with D possibly being TRBD1 (6 bases). The sequencing sample was made of PBMCs. This chain's CDR3 is CAISVRDTWGYTF. CDR3 bases: TGTGCCATCAGTGTCCGGGACACGTGGGGCTACACCTTC.